This entry lists 13 T cell receptor beta chains sequenced from one sample in a study of cytomegalovirus exposure and HLA in healthy donors. PCR was performed using 60 Vbeta and 13 Jbeta primers. The repertoire was sequenced with immunoSEQ multiplex PCR; TCRdb's copy has only in-frame clones and lacks some. The repertoire table contains just over 150,000 clones. The sample consisted of PBMCs. Receptor source: a man younger than 45 in good health and CMV-seronegative.

The chain has TRBV6-5 and TRBJ2-7; no clear D gene. The germline V gene has CDR1 MNHEY and CDR2 SVGAGI. This CDR3 region has 13 residues. Trimming stripped 3 bases from V and 0 bases from J, with 6 bases between. The CDR3 sequence: CASSYRSSYEQYF. Written as DNA, the CDR3 is TGTGCCAGCAGTTATCGGAGCTCCTACGAGCAGTACTTC.

The V gene is TRBV18, the J gene TRBJ1-2; D not certain. The V gene's germline CDR1 is KGHSH and CDR2 LQKENI. V lost 4 bases and J 3 bases, leaving 12 bases between the germline ends. This CDR3 spans 14 amino acids. This CDR3 is CASSRNSIHYGYTF. CDR3 DNA sequence: TGTGCCAGCTCACGAAACAGCATTCACTATGGCTACACCTTC.

The V call is TRBV2, the J call TRBJ2-7, with D maybe TRBD1 (5 bases). Trimming cost V 9 bases and J 4 bases, with 13 bases left between them. In germline, CDR1 is SNHLY, CDR2 FYNNEI. The CDR3 extends over 12 amino acids. This CDR3 is CAREGADYEQYF. DNA for the CDR3: TGTGCCAGGGAAGGGGCCGATTACGAGCAGTACTTC. Full variable domain (rest looked up from reference TRBV2 and TRBJ2-7): EPEVTQTPSHQVTQMGQEVILRCVPISNHLYFYWYRQILGQKVEFLVSFYNNEISEKSEIFDDQFSVERPDGSNFTLKIRSTKLEDSAMYFCAREGADYEQYFGPGTRLTVT.

CDR3 sequence (DNA): TGTGCCAGCAGTGGCCGGACAGGGGGCAAAGAGACCCAGTACTTC. Translating gives CASSGRTGGKETQYF. This sequence joins TRBV6-1 and TRBJ2-5, with TRBD1 matching 11 bases. The germline CDR1 and CDR2 sequences are MNHNS and SASEGT. This CDR3 region has 15 residues. Germline trimming cut 4 bases from V and 3 bases from J; bases unmatched to any gene: 4.

The V call is TRBV5-5, the J call TRBJ1-5; unclear D gene. There are 13 residues in the CDR3. Germline-derived CDR1 and CDR2 are SGHKS and YYEKEE (reference sequence). V was shortened by 1 base and J by 5 bases, with 7 bases between the two germline ends. CDR3 sequence reads: CASSLLGDQPQHF. The CDR3 DNA reads as TGTGCCAGCAGCTTGCTGGGAGATCAGCCCCAGCATTTT.

The rearrangement uses TRBV28 and TRBJ2-7, with 9 bases identical to TRBD1. This CDR3 has 17 amino acids. Trimming at V came to 6 bases and at J to 2 bases, leaving 14 bases not matched to a gene. The germline V gene has CDR1 MDHEN and CDR2 SYDVKM. The CDR3 spells CASSGGQGREGAYEQYF. In DNA, the CDR3 is TGTGCCAGCAGCGGGGGACAGGGAAGGGAAGGGGCCTACGAGCAGTACTTC.

CDR3 sequence (DNA): TGTGCCAGCAGCTTAGTTCTAGCGGGAGGTACAGATACGCAGTATTTT. Its protein is CASSLVLAGGTDTQYF. The chain combines TRBV7-9 with TRBJ2-3; 11 nucleotides line up with TRBD2. V trimming: 1 base; J trimming: 3 bases; junction bases outside the gene matches: 3. The CDR3 runs to 16 residues. Germline lookup yields CDR1 SEHNR and CDR2 FQNEAQ (reference sequence). The full variable domain, completed using reference TRBV7-9 and TRBJ2-3, is DTGVSQNPRHKITKRGQNVTFRCDPISEHNRLYWYRQTLGQGPEFLTYFQNEAQLEKSRLLSDRFSAERPKGSFSTLEIQRTEQGDSAMYLCASSLVLAGGTDTQYFGPGTRLTVL.

The V gene is TRBV29-1, the J gene TRBJ1-4, with a possible D match to TRBD1 (5 bases). Looked up from germline, CDR1 is SQVTM and CDR2 is ANQGSEA. This CDR3 has 14 amino acids. V shed 4 bases and J shed 7 bases, with 16 bases lying between them. CDR3 DNA sequence: TGCAGCGTTGGGTCTCTGGGGGGACCTGAAAAACTGTTTTTT. It specifies CSVGSLGGPEKLFF.

This chain connects TRBV7-2 to TRBJ1-4; possibly TRBD1 for D (6 bases). This CDR3 is built from 14 residues. CDR1 SGHTA and CDR2 FQGNSA come from the germline V gene. Trimming cost V 3 bases and J 8 bases, with 13 bases left between them. CDR3 DNA sequence: TGTGCCAGCAGCTTTGGACCGGGGGGCGAAAAACTGTTTTTT. Translation: CASSFGPGGEKLFF.

V usage is TRBV7-9 and J usage is TRBJ2-7, with D tentatively TRBD2 (6 bases). CDR1 and CDR2 (germline): SEHNR, FQNEAQ (reference sequence). This CDR3 has 15 amino acids. V lost 8 bases and J lost 3, with 20 bases in between. The CDR3 coding sequence is TGTGCCAGCTACATCGCGGGGAGCCTCGACTACGAGCAGTACTTC. Residues: CASYIAGSLDYEQYF.

The chain uses TRBV28 and TRBJ1-4; tentative D call: TRBD1 (6 bases). Between the trimmed V and J ends, which lost 8 bases and 8 bases, there was a span of 18 bases. The germline gives CDR1 MDHEN, CDR2 SYDVKM. This CDR3 region has 14 residues. CDR3 nucleotides: TGTGCCAGCGAGAATGGGGGCTTGGGGGAAAAACTGTTTTTT. Protein sequence: CASENGGLGEKLFF.

V is TRBV9 and J is TRBJ1-1; D is undetermined. This CDR3 has 13 residues. Trimming shortened V by 0 bases and J by 0 bases, and 3 bases separated the two germline ends. Looked up from germline, CDR1 is SGDLS and CDR2 is YYNGEE. As DNA, the CDR3 is TGTGCCAGCAGCGTAGCAGTGAACACTGAAGCTTTCTTT. Translating it yields CASSVAVNTEAFF.

The chain uses TRBV6-5 and TRBJ2-5; 11 nucleotides agree with TRBD2. The V segment lost 2 bases and the J segment 1 base; nucleotides outside the gene matches: 3. This CDR3 has 16 residues. The germline V gene encodes CDR1 MNHEY and CDR2 SVGAGI. DNA for the CDR3: TGTGCCAGCAGTTACCTAGCGGGAGGCCCCCAAGAGACCCAGTACTTC. It is translated as CASSYLAGGPQETQYF.